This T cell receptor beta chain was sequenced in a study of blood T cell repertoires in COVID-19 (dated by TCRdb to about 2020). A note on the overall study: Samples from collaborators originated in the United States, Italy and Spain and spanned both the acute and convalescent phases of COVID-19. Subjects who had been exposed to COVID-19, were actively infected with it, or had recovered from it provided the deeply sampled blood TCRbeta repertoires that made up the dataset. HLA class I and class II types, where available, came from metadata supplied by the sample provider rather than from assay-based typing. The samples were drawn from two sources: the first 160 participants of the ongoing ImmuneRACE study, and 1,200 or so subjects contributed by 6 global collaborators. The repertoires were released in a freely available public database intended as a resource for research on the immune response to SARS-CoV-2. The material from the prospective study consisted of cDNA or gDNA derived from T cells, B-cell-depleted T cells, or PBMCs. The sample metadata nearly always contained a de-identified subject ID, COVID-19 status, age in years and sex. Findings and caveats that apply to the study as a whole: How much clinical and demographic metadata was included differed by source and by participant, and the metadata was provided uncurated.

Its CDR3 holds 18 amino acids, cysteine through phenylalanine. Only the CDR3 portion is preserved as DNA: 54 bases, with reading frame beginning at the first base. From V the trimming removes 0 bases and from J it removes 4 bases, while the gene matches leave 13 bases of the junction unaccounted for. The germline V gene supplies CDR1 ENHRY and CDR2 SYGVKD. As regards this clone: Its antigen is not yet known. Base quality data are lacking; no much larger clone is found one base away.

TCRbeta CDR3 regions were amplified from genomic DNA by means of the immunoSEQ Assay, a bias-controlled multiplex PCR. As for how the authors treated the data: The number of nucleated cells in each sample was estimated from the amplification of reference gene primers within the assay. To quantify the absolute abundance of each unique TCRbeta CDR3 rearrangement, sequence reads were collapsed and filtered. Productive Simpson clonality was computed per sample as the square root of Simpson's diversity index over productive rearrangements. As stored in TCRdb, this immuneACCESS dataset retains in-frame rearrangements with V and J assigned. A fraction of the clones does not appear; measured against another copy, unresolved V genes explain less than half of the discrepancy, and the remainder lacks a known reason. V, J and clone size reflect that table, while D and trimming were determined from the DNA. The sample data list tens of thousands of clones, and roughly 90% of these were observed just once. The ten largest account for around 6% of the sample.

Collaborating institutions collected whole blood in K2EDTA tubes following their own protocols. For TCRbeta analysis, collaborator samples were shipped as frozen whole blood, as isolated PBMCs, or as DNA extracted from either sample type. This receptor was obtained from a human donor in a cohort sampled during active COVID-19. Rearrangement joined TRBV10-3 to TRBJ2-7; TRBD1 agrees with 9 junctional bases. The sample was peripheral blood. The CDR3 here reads CAISESRTGDIGWYEQYF. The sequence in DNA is TGTGCCATCAGTGAGTCCCGGACAGGGGATATCGGATGGTACGAGCAGTACTTC.